This T cell receptor beta chain was sequenced during a study of T cell responses to AZD1222 COVID-19 vaccine. The table came from immunoSEQ multiplex PCR; TCRdb's copy has only in-frame clones and leaves some out. The table includes over 95,000 clones, about 92% detected once. Germline V gene lookup returns CDR1 SNHLY and CDR2 FYNNEI. The V end was cut by 7 bases, the J end by 0 bases, with 16 bases between. This CDR3 has 16 amino acids. The sequencing here drew on peripheral blood, taken on day 0 of AZD1222 vaccination. This clonotype was sampled from an adult in good health. The chain recombines TRBV2 with TRBJ2-1, with D perhaps TRBD1 or TRBD2 (5 bases each). The CDR3 DNA reads as TGTGCCAGCACCCTGGGTGGGGGACGCTCCTACAATGAGCAGTTCTTC. Encoded protein: CASTLGGGRSYNEQFF. Filled out from reference TRBV2 and TRBJ2-1, the complete variable domain reads EPEVTQTPSHQVTQMGQEVILRCVPISNHLYFYWYRQILGQKVEFLVSFYNNEISEKSEIFDDQFSVERPDGSNFTLKIRSTKLEDSAMYFCASTLGGGRSYNEQFFGPGTRLTVL.